Measured by frequency, the clone carrying this T cell receptor (beta chain) is medium-sized (0.01 to 0.1%). Its specificity is unknown. One tube held mixed TRB-A and TRB-B primer pools for touch-down PCR. TCRdb re-called the multiplex PCR reads; every CDR3 protein appears as one record, without DNA. This table holds 5,500 to 8,000 distinct CDR3 sequences. This sample was taken from a study of T cell clusters in autoimmune cytopenias. The wider study: TRB sequencing had a median approximately 53,000 reads and about 2,500 distinct clonotypes per sample. Overall study findings and caveats: TRB repertoire shifts in secondary cytopenia and chronic lymphocytic leukemia mostly reflected lymphoma, not autoimmunity.

TRB was amplified from approximately 250 ng of peripheral blood genomic DNA per sample. The same data also contributed to another study, on T cell repertoires in aging, cancer and after chemotherapy.

This clonotype originated in a human donor in good health. Sequenced sample: peripheral blood.

CDR3 sequence reads: CASSPTGGSYEQYF. The chain uses TRBV18 and TRBJ2-7. Germline V gene sequence: CDR1 KGHSH, CDR2 LQKENI. The CDR3 consists of 14 residues.